The clone carrying this TCR beta chain has just a few counts. Germline V lookup: CDR1 SGHTA, CDR2 FQGNSA. This CDR3 spans 14 amino acids. J lost 7 bases, V lost 4 bases, and 5 bases had no gene match. TCRdb fed the reads into MiXCR, producing one record per CDR3 protein. The profile shows 150,000 or so distinct CDR3 sequences, around 24% of them singletons. The source of the sample is a study of T cell repertoires in cytomegalovirus infection. The source is a human donor in good health (CMV status not recorded). Some clones in this sample may be carry-over from other donors' samples. The V gene is TRBV7-2, the J gene TRBJ2-1; 9 bases map to TRBD2. Sequencing used PBMCs. CDR3 protein: CASSSRGGINEQFF. In DNA form, the CDR3 reads TGTGCCAGCAGCTCGCGGGGGGGCATAAATGAGCAGTTCTTC.